This TCR beta chain was obtained from a study of shared clonotypes between healthy human individuals. Study observations and caveats: Sampling covered nothing but blood. Tissue TCR repertoires likely differ from those found in blood.

The input for sorted-subset replicate PCRs was about 0.2 ug DNA, some 30,000 T cell genomes. Sequencing was performed with immunoSEQ multiplex PCR; in TCRdb, only in-frame clones are kept and a portion is missing. In the table there are some 2,000,000 clones, approximately 94% of which are singletons. Germline V CDR1 and CDR2: MDHEN, SYDVKM. The CDR3 loop spans 13 amino acids. V was shortened by 5 bases and J by 0 bases, with 7 bases between the two germline ends. To note about this clone: The target antigen is unknown.

Sequenced: naive CD4+ T cells sorted from blood. Subset described: CD45RA+ positively selected. This sequence joins TRBV28 and TRBJ1-1; unclear D gene. This sequence was found in a man aged 18-30 years in good health. In DNA form, the CDR3 reads TGTGCCAGCAGTCCCTCCCTGAACACTGAAGCTTTCTTT. This codes for CASSPSLNTEAFF.